The 3 T cell receptor beta chains listed next were all sequenced from one sample in a study of T cell responses to AZD1222 COVID-19 vaccine. Clones were sequenced by immunoSEQ multiplex PCR, and TCRdb holds only the in-frame ones, with some missing. The table records approximately 120,000 clones, nearly 90% of them present only once. This specimen consisted of peripheral blood, obtained on day 0 of MenACWY control vaccination. All receptors derive from an adult in good health.

Remarks on this clone: One end of the junction varies from germline; a read error may be responsible. V and J are TRBV7-2 and TRBJ2-1; 15 nucleotides match TRBD2. Per germline, CDR1 SGHTA and CDR2 FQGNSA. CDR3 length: 16 residues. The DNA for the CDR3 is TGTGCCAGCAGTTTAGAGGCCCCGGGACTAGCGGGGGGGCAGTTCTTC. As protein: CASSLEAPGLAGGQFF.

The chain links TRBV5-3 to TRBJ1-1; a weak D match, TRBD1 (5 bases). TRBV5-3 is classed as an ORF, of uncertain function. CDR3 length equals 15 residues. Trimming removed 3 bases at V and 2 bases at J, with 14 bases between. CDR3 in amino acids: CARSYKRQRNTEAFF. The CDR3 coding sequence is TGTGCCAGAAGCTATAAGCGACAGCGTAACACTGAAGCTTTCTTT.

The chain recombines TRBV6-1 with TRBJ1-6; D remains ambiguous. This CDR3 contains 12 residues. Trimming stripped 3 bases from V and 3 bases from J, with 0 bases between. Germline CDR1 reads MNHNS; CDR2 reads SASEGT. The CDR3, as DNA: TGTGCCAGCAGTGACTATAATTCACCCCTCCACTTT. Translating it yields CASSDYNSPLHF.